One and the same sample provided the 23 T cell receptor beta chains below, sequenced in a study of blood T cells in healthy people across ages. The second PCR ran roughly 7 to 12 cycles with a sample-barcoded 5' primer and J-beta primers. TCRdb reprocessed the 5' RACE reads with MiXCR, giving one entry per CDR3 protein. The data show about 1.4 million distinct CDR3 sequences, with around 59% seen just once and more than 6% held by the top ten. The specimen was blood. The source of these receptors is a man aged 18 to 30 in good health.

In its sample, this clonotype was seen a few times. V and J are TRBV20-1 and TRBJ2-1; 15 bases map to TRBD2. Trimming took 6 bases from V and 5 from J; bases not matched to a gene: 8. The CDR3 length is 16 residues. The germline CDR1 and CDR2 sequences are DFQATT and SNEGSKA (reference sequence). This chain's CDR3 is CSAPGLAGGSNNEQFF. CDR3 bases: TGCAGTGCCCCGGGACTAGCGGGGGGTTCGAACAATGAGCAGTTCTTC.

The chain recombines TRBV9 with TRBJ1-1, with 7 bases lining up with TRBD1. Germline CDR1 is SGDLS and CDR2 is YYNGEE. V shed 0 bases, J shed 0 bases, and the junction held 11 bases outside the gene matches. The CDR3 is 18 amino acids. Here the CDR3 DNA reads TGTGCCAGCAGCGTAGGTGTAGGGGGCAGAGCGATGAACACTGAAGCTTTCTTT. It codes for CASSVGVGGRAMNTEAFF.

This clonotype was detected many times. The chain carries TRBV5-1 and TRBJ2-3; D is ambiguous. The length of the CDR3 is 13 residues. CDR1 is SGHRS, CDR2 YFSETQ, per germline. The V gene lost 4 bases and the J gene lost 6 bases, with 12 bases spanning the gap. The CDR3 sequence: CASSPIGGDTQYF. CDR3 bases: TGCGCCAGCAGCCCCATAGGTGGGGATACGCAGTATTTT.

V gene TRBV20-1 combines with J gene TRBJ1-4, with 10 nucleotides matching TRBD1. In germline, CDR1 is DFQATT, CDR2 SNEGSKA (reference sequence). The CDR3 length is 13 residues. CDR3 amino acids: CSAPGQGSEKLFF. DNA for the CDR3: TGCAGCGCTCCGGGACAGGGGAGCGAAAAACTGTTTTTT.

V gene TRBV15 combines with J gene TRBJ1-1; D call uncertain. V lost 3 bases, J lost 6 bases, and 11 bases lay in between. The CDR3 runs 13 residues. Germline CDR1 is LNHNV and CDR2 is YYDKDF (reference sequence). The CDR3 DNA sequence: TGTGCCACCAGCAGTCTCGCGGGCCCTGAAGCTTTCTTT. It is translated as CATSSLAGPEAFF.

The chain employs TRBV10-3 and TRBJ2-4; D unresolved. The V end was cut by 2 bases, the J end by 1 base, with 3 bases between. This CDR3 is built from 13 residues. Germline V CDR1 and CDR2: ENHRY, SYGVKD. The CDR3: CAISEGAKNIQYF. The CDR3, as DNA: TGTGCCATCAGTGAGGGGGCCAAAAACATTCAGTACTTC.

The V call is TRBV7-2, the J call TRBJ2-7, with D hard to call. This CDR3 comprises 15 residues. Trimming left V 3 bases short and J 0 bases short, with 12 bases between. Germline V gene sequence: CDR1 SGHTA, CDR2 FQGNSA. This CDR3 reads CASSFTDGSSYEQYF. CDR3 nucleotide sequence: TGTGCCAGCAGCTTTACAGATGGATCCTCCTACGAGCAGTACTTC.

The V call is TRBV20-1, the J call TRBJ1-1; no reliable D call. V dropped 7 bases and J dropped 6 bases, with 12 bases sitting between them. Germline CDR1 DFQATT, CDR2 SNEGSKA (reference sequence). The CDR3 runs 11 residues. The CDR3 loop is CSVPVSSEAFF. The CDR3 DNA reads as TGCAGTGTCCCGGTGTCCTCTGAAGCTTTCTTT.

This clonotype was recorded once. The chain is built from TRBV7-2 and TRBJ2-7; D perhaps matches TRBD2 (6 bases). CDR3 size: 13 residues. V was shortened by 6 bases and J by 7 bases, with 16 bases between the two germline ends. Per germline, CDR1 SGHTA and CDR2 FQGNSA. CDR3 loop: CASSPDGRGEQYF. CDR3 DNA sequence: TGTGCCAGCAGTCCGGACGGGAGAGGAGAGCAGTACTTC.

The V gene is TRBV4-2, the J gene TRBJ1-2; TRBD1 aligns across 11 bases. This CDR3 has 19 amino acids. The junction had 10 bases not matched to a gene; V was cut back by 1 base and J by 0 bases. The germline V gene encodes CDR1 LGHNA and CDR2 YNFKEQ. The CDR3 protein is CASSQGWTGGRRPNYGYTF. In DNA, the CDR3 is TGTGCCAGCAGCCAAGGGTGGACAGGGGGCCGCCGGCCTAACTATGGCTACACCTTC.

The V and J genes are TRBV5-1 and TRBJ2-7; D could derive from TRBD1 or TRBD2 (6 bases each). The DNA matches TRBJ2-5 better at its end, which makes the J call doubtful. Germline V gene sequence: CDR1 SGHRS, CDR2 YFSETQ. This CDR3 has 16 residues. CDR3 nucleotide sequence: TGCGCCAGCAGCTTTTCCGGGACTTTGGACAGAGAGACCCAGTACTTC. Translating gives CASSFSGTLDRETQYF.

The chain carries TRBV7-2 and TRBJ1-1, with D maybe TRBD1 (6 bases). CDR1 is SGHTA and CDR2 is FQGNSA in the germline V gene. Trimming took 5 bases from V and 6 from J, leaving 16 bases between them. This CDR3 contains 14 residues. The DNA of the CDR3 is TGTGCCAGCAGCACCCAAGGGGGGTCAGCTGAAGCTTTCTTT. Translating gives CASSTQGGSAEAFF.

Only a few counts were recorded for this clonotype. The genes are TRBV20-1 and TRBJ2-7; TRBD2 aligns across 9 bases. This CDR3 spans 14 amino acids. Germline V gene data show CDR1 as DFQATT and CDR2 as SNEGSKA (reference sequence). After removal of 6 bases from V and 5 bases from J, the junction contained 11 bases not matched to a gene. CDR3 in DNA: TGCAGTGCGGGGGTCGCTAGCGGGATGCACGAGCAGTACTTC. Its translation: CSAGVASGMHEQYF.

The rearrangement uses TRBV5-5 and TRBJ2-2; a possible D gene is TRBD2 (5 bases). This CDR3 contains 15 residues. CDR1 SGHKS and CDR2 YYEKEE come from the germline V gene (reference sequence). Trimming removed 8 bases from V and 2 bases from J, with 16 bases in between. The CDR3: CASNAGGLNTGELFF. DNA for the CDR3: TGTGCCAGTAATGCAGGCGGGCTTAACACCGGGGAGCTGTTTTTT. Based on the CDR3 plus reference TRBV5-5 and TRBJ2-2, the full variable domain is DAGVTQSPTHLIKTRGQQVTLRCSPISGHKSVSWYQQVLGQGPQFIFQYYEKEERGRGNFPDRFSARQFPNYSSELNVNALLLGDSALYLCASNAGGLNTGELFFGEGSRLTVL.

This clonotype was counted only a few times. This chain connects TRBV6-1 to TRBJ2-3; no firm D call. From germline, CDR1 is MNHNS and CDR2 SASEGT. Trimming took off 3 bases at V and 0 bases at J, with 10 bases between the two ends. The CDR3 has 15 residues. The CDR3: CASSDGPDSTDTQYF. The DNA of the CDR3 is TGTGCCAGCAGTGACGGGCCAGATAGCACAGATACGCAGTATTTT.

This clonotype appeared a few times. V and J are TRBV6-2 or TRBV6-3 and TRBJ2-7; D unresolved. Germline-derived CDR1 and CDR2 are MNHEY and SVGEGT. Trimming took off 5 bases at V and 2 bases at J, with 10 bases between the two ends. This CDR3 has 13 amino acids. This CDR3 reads CASSHARTYEQYF. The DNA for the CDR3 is TGTGCCAGCAGTCACGCTCGGACCTACGAGCAGTACTTC.

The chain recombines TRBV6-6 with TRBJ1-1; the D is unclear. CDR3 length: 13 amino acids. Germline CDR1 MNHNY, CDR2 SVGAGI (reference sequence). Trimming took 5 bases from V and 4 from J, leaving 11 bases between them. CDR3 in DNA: TGTGCCAGCAGTCATCTTCCAGGCACTGAAGCTTTCTTT. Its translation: CASSHLPGTEAFF.

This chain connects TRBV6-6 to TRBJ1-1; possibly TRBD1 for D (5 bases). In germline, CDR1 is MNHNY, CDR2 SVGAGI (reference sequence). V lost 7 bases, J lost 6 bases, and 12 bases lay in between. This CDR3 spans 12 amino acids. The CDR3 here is CASTGTGAEAFF. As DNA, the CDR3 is TGTGCCAGCACAGGGACTGGCGCTGAAGCTTTCTTT.

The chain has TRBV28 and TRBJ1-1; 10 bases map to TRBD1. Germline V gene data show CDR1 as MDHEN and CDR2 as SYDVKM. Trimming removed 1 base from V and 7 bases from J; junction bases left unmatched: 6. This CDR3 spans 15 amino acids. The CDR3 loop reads CASSLSGQGSNEAFF. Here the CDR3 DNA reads TGTGCCAGCAGTTTATCGGGACAGGGGAGTAATGAAGCTTTCTTT. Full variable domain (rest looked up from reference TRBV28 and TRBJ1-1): DVKVTQSSRYLVKRTGEKVFLECVQDMDHENMFWYRQDPGLGLRLIYFSYDVKMKEKGDIPEGYSVSREKKERFSLILESASTNQTSMYLCASSLSGQGSNEAFFGQGTRLTVV.

The CDR3 protein is CSVEDSGKTQYF. For the CDR3, the DNA is TGCAGCGTTGAAGACTCTGGGAAGACCCAGTACTTC. The V gene is TRBV29-1, the J gene TRBJ2-7; D not certain. The closer fit of TRBJ2-5 to the DNA end suggests the J call may be wrong. Germline CDR1 reads SQVTM; CDR2 reads ANQGSEA. There are 12 residues in the CDR3.

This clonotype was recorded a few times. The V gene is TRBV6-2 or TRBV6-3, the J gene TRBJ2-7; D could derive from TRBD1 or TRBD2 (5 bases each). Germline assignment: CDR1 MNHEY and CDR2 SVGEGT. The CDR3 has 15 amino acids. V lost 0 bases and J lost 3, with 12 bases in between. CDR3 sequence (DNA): TGTGCCAGCAGTTACTCGATAGCAGGGAGCTACGAGCAGTACTTC. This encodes CASSYSIAGSYEQYF.

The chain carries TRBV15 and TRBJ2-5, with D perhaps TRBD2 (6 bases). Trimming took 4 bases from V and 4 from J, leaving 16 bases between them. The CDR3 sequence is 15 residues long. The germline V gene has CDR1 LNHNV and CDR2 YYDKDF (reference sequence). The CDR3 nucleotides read TGTGCCACCAGCATATCCCCGCAGGGAGGAGAGACCCAGTACTTC. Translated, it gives CATSISPQGGETQYF.

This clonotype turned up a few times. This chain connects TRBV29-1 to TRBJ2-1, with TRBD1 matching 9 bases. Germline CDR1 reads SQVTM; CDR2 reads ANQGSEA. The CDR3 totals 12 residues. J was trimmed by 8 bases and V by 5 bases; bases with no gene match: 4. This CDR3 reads CSVPGQGDEQFF. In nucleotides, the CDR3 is TGCAGCGTTCCGGGACAGGGAGATGAGCAGTTCTTC.